The T cell receptor beta chain described here comes from a study of cytomegalovirus exposure and HLA in healthy donors. Study outcomes and limitations: Clonal expansion was found to be greater in HLA-associated TCR beta chains than in equally common others in a later analysis.

Vbeta (60) and Jbeta (13) primers were used in the PCR. The protocol was immunoSEQ multiplex PCR, while the TCRdb copy is restricted to in-frame clones and leaves out a portion. The sample lists under 150,000 clones; around 73% were seen once. Turning to this clone: Its antigen is unknown.

Input material: PBMCs. The TCR was taken from a human donor in good health.

The CDR3 coding sequence is TGTGCCAGCAGAAAAAGGAGGATTTTCTATGGCTACACCTTC. Protein product: CASRKRRIFYGYTF. This sequence joins TRBV21-1 and TRBJ1-2. TRBV21-1 constitutes a pseudogene. The CDR3 runs 14 residues.